These 12 T cell receptor beta chains came from one sample sequenced in a study of T cell repertoires in cytomegalovirus infection. One entry per CDR3 protein results from TCRdb running MiXCR on the reads. The sample includes about 770,000 distinct CDR3 sequences, almost 30% of them seen just once. Their cognate antigens are unknown. Sequenced material: cultured CD8+ T cells from PBMCs, taken from culture after CMV antigen stimulation. The receptors come from a human donor in good health (CMV status not recorded). Some clones in this sample may be carry-over from other donors' samples.

This clonotype was seen a few times. The genes are TRBV9 and TRBJ1-5, with a tentative D call TRBD1 (5 bases). V gave up 3 bases and J gave up 0 bases, with 10 bases separating them. Germline V gene sequence: CDR1 SGDLS, CDR2 YYNGEE. The CDR3 has 15 residues. The CDR3 DNA follows: TGTGCCAGCAGCGACGGGGCAGGTAGCAATCAGCCCCAGCATTTT. Translated: CASSDGAGSNQPQHF.

The chain has TRBV6-4 and TRBJ1-2; D is unresolved. The CDR3 is 15 residues long. CDR1 and CDR2 from the germline V gene are MRHNA and SNTAGT. V lost 3 bases to trimming and J lost 1 base, with 12 bases between them. DNA for the CDR3: TGTGCCAGCAGTGAATTTTCCGGAATTAACTATGGCTACACCTTC. It codes for CASSEFSGINYGYTF.

There are many counts of this clonotype. The V call is TRBV7-9, the J call TRBJ1-2, with TRBD1 matching over 9 bases. The CDR3 consists of 13 residues. V shed 7 bases, J shed 6 bases, and the junction held 6 bases outside the gene matches. Germline CDR1 and CDR2: SEHNR and FQNEAQ (reference sequence). In DNA, the CDR3 is TGTGCCAGCAACCTGGACAGGGGAAATGGCTACACCTTC. Amino acid sequence: CASNLDRGNGYTF.

The chain couples TRBV24-1 to TRBJ2-5; 8 positions agree with TRBD1. Germline V lookup: CDR1 KGHDR, CDR2 SFDVKD. V shed 9 bases, J shed 4 bases, and the junction held 6 bases outside the gene matches. The CDR3 length is 13 residues. This CDR3 reads CATDRGPGETQYF. The CDR3 DNA sequence: TGTGCCACCGACAGGGGTCCGGGAGAGACCCAGTACTTC.

Here the CDR3 DNA reads TGTGCCAGCAGCGGACGGGGGACGGGGGTGGCTTACGAGCAGTACGTC. This codes for CASSGRGTGVAYEQYV. The rearrangement joins TRBV6-1 to TRBJ2-7, with D perhaps TRBD2 (6 bases). Germline CDR1 and CDR2: MNHNS and SASEGT. This CDR3 region has 16 residues. V dropped 6 bases and J dropped 4 bases, with 22 bases sitting between them.

As for this clonotype: This may stem from a read error, because a much larger clone lies one nucleotide away. The gene calls are TRBV5-5 and TRBJ1-2; D is undetermined. The CDR3 sequence is 13 residues long. Germline V CDR1 and CDR2: SGHKS, YYEKEE (reference sequence). This chain's CDR3 is CVSSLEGDYGYTF. The DNA of the CDR3 is TGTGTCAGCAGCTTGGAAGGAGACTATGGCTACACCTTC.

This clonotype was counted many times. This chain uses TRBV7-2 with TRBJ2-3, with 7 bases lining up with TRBD2. The CDR3 spans 16 residues. CDR1 SGHTA and CDR2 FQGNSA come from the germline V gene. The J segment lost 2 bases and the V segment lost 4 bases, leaving 9 bases of the junction unmatched. CDR3 bases: TGTGCCAGCAGCTCCTACGGGCTAGCGGACACAGATACGCAGTATTTT. Protein product: CASSSYGLADTDTQYF.

This clonotype appeared many times. This chain uses TRBV7-2 with TRBJ1-5; D is possibly TRBD1 (5 bases). Germline CDR1 and CDR2: SGHTA and FQGNSA. Between the trimmed V and J ends, which lost 0 bases and 0 bases, there was a span of 24 bases. CDR3 size: 21 residues. CDR3 sequence reads: CASSLALTGTAELHSNQPQHF. CDR3 nucleotides: TGTGCCAGCAGCTTAGCGCTAACTGGGACGGCGGAGCTCCATAGCAATCAGCCCCAGCATTTT. The full variable domain, in which reference TRBV7-2 and TRBJ1-5 provide the parts outside the CDR3, is GAGVSQSPSNKVTEKGKDVELRCDPISGHTALYWYRQSLGQGLEFLIYFQGNSAPDKSGLPSDRFSAERTGGSVSTLTIQRTQQEDSAVYLCASSLALTGTAELHSNQPQHFGDGTRLSIL.

In its sample, this clonotype was seen once. This chain connects TRBV9 to TRBJ1-4, with 7 bases lining up with TRBD1. With 0 bases clipped from V and 4 bases from J, the junction kept 3 bases outside the gene matches. CDR3 size: 15 residues. The germline V gene encodes CDR1 SGDLS and CDR2 YYNGEE. CDR3 sequence (DNA): TGTGCCAGCAGCGTAGCGGGACAGTATAATGAAAAACTGTTTTTT. Amino acid sequence: CASSVAGQYNEKLFF.

This rearrangement joins TRBV7-9 to TRBJ1-2; D is perhaps TRBD1 (6 bases). CDR1 is SEHNR and CDR2 is FQNEAQ in the germline V gene (reference sequence). Deletions cut 3 bases from V and 8 bases from J, with 10 bases between. CDR3 length: 12 amino acids. CDR3 nucleotides: TGTGCCAGCAGCTTTACAGGGAAGGGCTACACCTTC. Its protein is CASSFTGKGYTF.

The CDR3 coding sequence is TGTGCCAGCAGCGACAGCGATTTAAGCAATCAGCCCCAGCATTTT. This encodes CASSDSDLSNQPQHF. The chain recombines TRBV9 with TRBJ1-5; D is ambiguous. CDR1 and CDR2 (germline): SGDLS, YYNGEE. This CDR3 is 15 amino acids long. V lost 3 bases to trimming and J lost 1 base, with 11 bases between them. Full variable domain (missing parts from reference TRBV9 and TRBJ1-5): DSGVTQTPKHLITATGQRVTLRCSPRSGDLSVYWYQQSLDQGLQFLIQYYNGEERAKGNILERFSAQQFPDLHSELNLSSLELGDSALYFCASSDSDLSNQPQHFGDGTRLSIL.

This clonotype was recorded a few times. J is TRBJ2-1 and V is TRBV20-1, with 13 bases matching TRBD2. This CDR3 is built from 20 residues. Trimming took 2 bases from V and 0 from J; bases not matched to a gene: 13. Per germline, CDR1 DFQATT and CDR2 SNEGSKA (reference sequence). CDR3 nucleotide sequence: TGCAGTGCTAGACCCCTACAGGGACTAGCGGGGCCTAACTCCTACAATGAGCAGTTCTTC. It codes for CSARPLQGLAGPNSYNEQFF.